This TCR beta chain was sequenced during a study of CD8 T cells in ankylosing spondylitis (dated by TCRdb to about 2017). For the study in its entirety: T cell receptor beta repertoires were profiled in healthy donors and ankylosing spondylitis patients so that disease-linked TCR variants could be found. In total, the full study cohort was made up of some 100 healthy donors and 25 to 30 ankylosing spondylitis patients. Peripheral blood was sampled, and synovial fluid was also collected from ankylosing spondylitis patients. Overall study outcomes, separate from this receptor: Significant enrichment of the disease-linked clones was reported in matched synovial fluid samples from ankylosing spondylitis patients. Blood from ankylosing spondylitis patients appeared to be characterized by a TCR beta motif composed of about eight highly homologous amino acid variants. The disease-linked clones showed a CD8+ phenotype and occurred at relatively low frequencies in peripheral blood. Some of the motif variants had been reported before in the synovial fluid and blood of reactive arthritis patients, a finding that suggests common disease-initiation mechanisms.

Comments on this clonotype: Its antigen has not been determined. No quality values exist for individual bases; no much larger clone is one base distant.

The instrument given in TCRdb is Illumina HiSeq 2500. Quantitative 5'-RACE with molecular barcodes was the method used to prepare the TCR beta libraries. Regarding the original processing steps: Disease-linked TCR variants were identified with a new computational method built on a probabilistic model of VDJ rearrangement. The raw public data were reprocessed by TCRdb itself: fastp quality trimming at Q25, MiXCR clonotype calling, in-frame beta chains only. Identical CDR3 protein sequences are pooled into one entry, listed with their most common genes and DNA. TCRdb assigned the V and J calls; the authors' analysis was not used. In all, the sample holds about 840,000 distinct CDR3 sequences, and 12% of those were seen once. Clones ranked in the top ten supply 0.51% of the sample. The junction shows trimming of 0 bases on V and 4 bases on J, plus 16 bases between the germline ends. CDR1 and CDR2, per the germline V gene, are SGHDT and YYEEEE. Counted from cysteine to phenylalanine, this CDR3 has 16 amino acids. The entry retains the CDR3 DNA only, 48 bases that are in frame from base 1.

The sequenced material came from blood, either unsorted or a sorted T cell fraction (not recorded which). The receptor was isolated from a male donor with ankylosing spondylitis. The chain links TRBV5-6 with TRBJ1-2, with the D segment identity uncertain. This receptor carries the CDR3 CASSLAGPVEGYGYTF. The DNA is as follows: TGTGCCAGCAGCTTGGCAGGACCGGTGGAGGGCTATGGCTACACCTTC. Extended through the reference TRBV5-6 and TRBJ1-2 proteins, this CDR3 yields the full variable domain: DAGVTQSPTHLIKTRGQQVTLRCSPKSGHDTVSWYQQALGQGPQFIFQYYEEEERQRGNFPDRFSGHQFPNYSSELNVNALLLGDSALYLCASSLAGPVEGYGYTFGSGTRLTVV.